This T cell receptor beta chain stems from a study of blood T cell repertoires in COVID-19. Here immunoSEQ multiplex PCR was the method, and the copy in TCRdb shows in-frame clones only, minus some. The table includes roughly 250,000 clones, around 85% detected once. The germline V gene encodes CDR1 DFQATT and CDR2 SNEGSKA (reference sequence). CDR3 length: 11 amino acids. V was cut by 5 bases and J by 11 bases, with 10 bases left in between. V usage is TRBV20-1 and J usage is TRBJ1-6; D remains unclear. This TCR derives from a woman older than 75 with acute or convalescent COVID-19. Sequenced material: peripheral blood. The CDR3 coding sequence is TGCAGTGCTTCTGCGGGGACACCCCTCCACTTT. Translation gives CSASAGTPLHF.